The 24 T cell receptor beta chains below come from one sample, sequenced in a study of Ad26.COV2.S vaccination and SARS-CoV-2 variants. Regarding treatment: 19 received Ad26.COV2.S at low or high dose, single or two shots; 5 received placebo; per-sample allocation not given. Sampling took place 63 days after the first vaccine or placebo injection. Profiling relied on immunoSEQ multiplex PCR, and the TCRdb table lists in-frame clones only, not all of them. The sample includes about 350,000 clones, less than 90% of them seen just once. Source: peripheral blood, taken in a trial of Ad26.COV2.S vaccine versus placebo. The receptor source for this set is a person between 18 and 59 years old who received the Ad26.COV2.S COVID-19 vaccine or a placebo.

The chain couples TRBV6-2 or TRBV6-3 to TRBJ2-7; TRBD1 is a possible D gene (6 bases). Germline V CDR1 and CDR2: MNHEY, SVGEGT. The V gene lost 4 bases and the J gene lost 1 base, with 11 bases spanning the gap. CDR3 length: 14 residues. For the CDR3, the DNA is TGTGCCAGCAGTTTCGCAGGGGAGTCCTACGAGCAGTACTTC. Translation gives CASSFAGESYEQYF.

This clone has more than one count but fewer than ten. The rearrangement uses TRBV5-1 and TRBJ2-3; 10 bases agree with TRBD2. Germline V gives CDR1 SGHRS, CDR2 YFSETQ. V lost 9 bases and J lost 12; bases outside the gene matches: 13. This CDR3 is built from 13 residues. The CDR3 coding sequence is TGCGCCACCGCGTCGATAGCGGGGGGCTTACAGTATTTT. As protein: CATASIAGGLQYF.

The CDR3 here is CASSSQYNEQFF. DNA for the CDR3: TGTGCCAGCAGCTCACAGTACAATGAGCAGTTCTTC. The chain couples TRBV5-6 to TRBJ2-1; D gene ambiguous. Germline V gives CDR1 SGHDT, CDR2 YYEEEE. This CDR3 has 12 residues. The germline V and J ends were trimmed by 3 bases and 4 bases, with 5 bases remaining between them.

The rearrangement joins TRBV27 to TRBJ2-7, with D tentatively TRBD1 (6 bases). The CDR3 spans 14 residues. Trimming stripped 5 bases from V and 4 bases from J, with 15 bases between. The V gene's germline CDR1 is MNHEY and CDR2 SMNVEV (reference sequence). The CDR3 DNA sequence: TGTGCCAGCAGTCCACAGGGCAGTGCTTACGAGCAGTACTTC. It yields the protein CASSPQGSAYEQYF.

In its sample, this clone was seen a few times. The chain couples TRBV18 to TRBJ1-5, with a tentative D call TRBD1 (6 bases). Per germline, CDR1 KGHSH and CDR2 LQKENI. CDR3 size: 16 residues. Deletions cut 0 bases from V and 6 bases from J, with 15 bases between. The CDR3 sequence is CASSPPLRLGGQPQHF. The CDR3 DNA reads as TGTGCCAGCTCACCACCTCTAAGGTTAGGGGGTCAGCCCCAGCATTTT.

The J gene is TRBJ2-5, the V gene TRBV3-1 (or the pseudogene TRBV3-2); D is unresolved. This CDR3 spans 12 amino acids. The germline V gene encodes CDR1 LGHDT and CDR2 YNNKEL (reference sequence). V lost 5 bases to trimming and J lost 6 bases, with 10 bases between them. In nucleotides, the CDR3 is TGTGCCAGCAGCGACGTTTCAAAGACCCAGTACTTC. This translates into CASSDVSKTQYF.

V usage is TRBV15 and J usage is TRBJ2-7; 10 bases agree with TRBD1. V gave up 3 bases and J gave up 1 base; unmatched junction bases: 12. The germline V gene has CDR1 LNHNV and CDR2 YYDKDF (reference sequence). This CDR3 is 18 amino acids long. The CDR3 sequence is CATSRMLTGTGDSYEQYF. The CDR3 DNA sequence: TGTGCCACCAGCAGGATGTTAACCGGGACAGGGGATTCCTACGAGCAGTACTTC.

This rearrangement joins TRBV3-1 (or the pseudogene TRBV3-2) to TRBJ1-5; 7 positions match TRBD1. The CDR3 contains 15 residues. V gave up 2 bases and J gave up 3 bases; unmatched junction bases: 4. CDR1 is LGHDT, CDR2 YNNKEL, per germline (reference sequence). The CDR3 DNA sequence: TGTGCCAGCAGCCAATGGGGACAGTACAATCAGCCCCAGCATTTT. This translates into CASSQWGQYNQPQHF.

This chain uses TRBV24-1 with TRBJ1-2; D gene unclear. This CDR3 comprises 12 residues. Per the germline V gene, CDR1 is KGHDR and CDR2 is SFDVKD. The germline V and J ends were trimmed by 2 bases and 5 bases, with 5 bases remaining between them. The CDR3 spells CATSDSGYGYTF. CDR3 in DNA: TGTGCCACCAGTGATTCCGGTTATGGCTACACCTTC.

The gene calls are TRBV7-2 and TRBJ1-3; 8 bases line up with TRBD1. In germline, CDR1 is SGHTA, CDR2 FQGNSA. The CDR3 contains 16 residues. Losses at the gene ends were 5 bases for V and 3 bases for J; bases not matched to a gene: 9. This CDR3 is CASSPVQGAGGNTIYF. The CDR3 coding sequence is TGTGCCAGCAGCCCGGTTCAGGGGGCAGGTGGAAACACCATATATTTT.

The V and J genes are TRBV7-3 and TRBJ2-3; D is perhaps TRBD1 (7 bases). The CDR3 runs 14 residues. The germline gives CDR1 SGHTA, CDR2 FQGTGA. Trimming shortened V by 1 base and J by 5 bases, and 10 bases separated the two germline ends. Here the CDR3 reads CASSLSQGGDTQYF. The CDR3 coding sequence is TGTGCCAGCAGCTTAAGCCAGGGGGGAGATACGCAGTATTTT. Full variable domain (missing parts from reference TRBV7-3 and TRBJ2-3): GAGVSQTPSNKVTEKGKYVELRCDPISGHTALYWYRQSLGQGPEFLIYFQGTGAADDSGLPNDRFFAVRPEGSVSTLKIQRTERGDSAVYLCASSLSQGGDTQYFGPGTRLTVL.

The chain employs TRBV5-6 and TRBJ1-2; D ambiguous. Deletions cut 0 bases from V and 7 bases from J, with 16 bases between. The CDR3 consists of 15 residues. Germline V gene data show CDR1 as SGHDT and CDR2 as YYEEEE. CDR3 coding DNA: TGTGCCAGCAGCTTGGGGCTGCTGCCATCGGTTGGCTACACCTTC. This gives the protein CASSLGLLPSVGYTF.

The chain links TRBV5-1 to TRBJ2-5; D is ambiguous. Trimming pared 4 bases from V and 5 bases from J, leaving 9 bases between. This CDR3 contains 12 residues. Germline V gene sequence: CDR1 SGHRS, CDR2 YFSETQ. In nucleotides, the CDR3 is TGCGCCAGCAGCCGCCAAACGGAGACCCAGTACTTC. This codes for CASSRQTETQYF.

The chain uses TRBV7-2 and TRBJ2-7; the D gene is possibly TRBD2 (6 bases). The CDR3 loop spans 13 amino acids. V dropped 8 bases and J dropped 5 bases, with 16 bases sitting between them. Germline CDR1 reads SGHTA; CDR2 reads FQGNSA. The CDR3 DNA is TGTGCCAGCGGACTACGGGGGTTCGACGAGCAGTACTTC. Translated, it gives CASGLRGFDEQYF.

The chain recombines TRBV5-1 with TRBJ2-7; the D gene is possibly TRBD2 (7 bases). The CDR3 is 14 residues long. V was cut by 4 bases and J by 4 bases, with 15 bases left in between. Germline V CDR1 and CDR2: SGHRS, YFSETQ. The CDR3 reads CASSPRGGGYEQYF. The CDR3 nucleotides read TGCGCCAGCAGCCCAAGGGGGGGTGGTTACGAGCAGTACTTC.

The V gene is TRBV5-1, the J gene TRBJ2-2; D tentatively reads TRBD1 or TRBD2 (6 bases each). CDR1 is SGHRS and CDR2 is YFSETQ in the germline V gene. V lost 0 bases and J 6 bases, leaving 21 bases between the germline ends. CDR3 length: 18 amino acids. The CDR3 protein is CASSLDFAGGLAAGELFF. Written as DNA, the CDR3 is TGCGCCAGCAGCTTGGATTTTGCTGGGGGGCTGGCGGCCGGGGAGCTGTTTTTT.

The chain employs TRBV28 and TRBJ2-1; D is ambiguous. The V gene's germline CDR1 is MDHEN and CDR2 SYDVKM. This CDR3 comprises 16 residues. The V and J ends lost 2 bases and 0 bases respectively, with 11 bases between them. In DNA, the CDR3 is TGTGCCAGCAGTTTAGTACTCCAGAGCTCCTACAATGAGCAGTTCTTC. As protein: CASSLVLQSSYNEQFF.

The J gene is TRBJ2-7, the V gene TRBV4-3; D ambiguous. The CDR3 is made up of 13 amino acids. Trimming removed 0 bases at V and 0 bases at J, with 3 bases between. Per the germline V gene, CDR1 is LGHNA and CDR2 is YSLEER. For the CDR3, the DNA is TGCGCCAGCAGCCAAGACATCTCCTACGAGCAGTACTTC. Translated, it gives CASSQDISYEQYF.

CDR3 amino acids: CASSRRGSNQPQHF. The CDR3 coding sequence is TGTGCCAGCAGCCGTCGGGGGAGCAATCAGCCCCAGCATTTT. This sequence joins TRBV2 and TRBJ1-5; a weak D match, TRBD1 (5 bases). The CDR3 consists of 14 residues. CDR1 and CDR2 (germline): SNHLY, FYNNEI. Trimming cost V 6 bases and J 1 base, with 10 bases left between them.

The rearrangement uses TRBV27 and TRBJ2-7; 10 bases align to TRBD1. The CDR3 contains 16 residues. Germline CDR1 is MNHEY and CDR2 is SMNVEV (reference sequence). J lost 2 bases, V lost 5 bases, and 9 bases had no gene match. The CDR3, as DNA: TGTGCCAGCAGTCCCCGGGCCGGGACAGGGGCCTACGAGCAGTACTTC. It translates to CASSPRAGTGAYEQYF.

The genes are TRBV4-2 and TRBJ1-6, with a possible D match to TRBD1 (6 bases). The V gene's germline CDR1 is LGHNA and CDR2 YNFKEQ. The CDR3 covers 16 residues. Trimming shortened V by 5 bases and J by 8 bases, and 19 bases separated the two germline ends. The CDR3 loop reads CASSVKGGRGDSPLHF. The CDR3 DNA reads as TGTGCCAGCAGCGTTAAGGGGGGACGAGGGGATTCACCCCTCCACTTT.

As DNA, the CDR3 is TGCGCCAGCAGCTTTGGGGGAGATACTGAAGCTTTCTTT. Its protein product is CASSFGGDTEAFF. This chain links TRBV5-1 with TRBJ1-1; a weak D match, TRBD1 (5 bases). The V end was cut by 2 bases, the J end by 5 bases, with 10 bases between. The CDR3 runs 13 residues. Germline CDR1 SGHRS, CDR2 YFSETQ.

This chain joins TRBV12-3 or TRBV12-4 and TRBJ2-7; the D is unclear. The CDR3 extends over 13 amino acids. The germline V and J ends were trimmed by 6 bases and 2 bases, with 11 bases remaining between them. The CDR3 DNA sequence: TGTGCCAGCAGCTCCCCTGCTGCCTACGAGCAGTACTTC. It encodes CASSSPAAYEQYF.

The chain combines TRBV6-4 with TRBJ1-5, with D hard to call. Trimming cost V 0 bases and J 6 bases, with 6 bases left between them. This CDR3 is 13 amino acids long. CDR1 MRHNA and CDR2 SNTAGT come from the germline V gene. CDR3 protein: CASSDSKGQPQHF. The CDR3 DNA sequence: TGTGCCAGCAGTGACTCGAAGGGTCAGCCCCAGCATTTT.